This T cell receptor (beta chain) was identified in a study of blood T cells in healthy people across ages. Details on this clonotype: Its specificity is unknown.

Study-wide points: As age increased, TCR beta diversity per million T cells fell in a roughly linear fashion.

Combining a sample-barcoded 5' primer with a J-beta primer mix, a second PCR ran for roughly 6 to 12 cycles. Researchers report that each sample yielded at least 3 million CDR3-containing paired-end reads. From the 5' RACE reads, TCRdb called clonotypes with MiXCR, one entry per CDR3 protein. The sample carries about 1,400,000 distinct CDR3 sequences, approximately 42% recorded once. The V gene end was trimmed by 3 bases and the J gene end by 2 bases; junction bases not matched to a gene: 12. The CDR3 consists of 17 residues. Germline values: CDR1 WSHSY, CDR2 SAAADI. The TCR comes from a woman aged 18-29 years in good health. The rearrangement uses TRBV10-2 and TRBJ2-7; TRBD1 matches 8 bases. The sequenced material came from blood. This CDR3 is CASSDGGASQGAYEQYF. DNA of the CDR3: TGCGCCAGCAGTGATGGGGGCGCCTCACAGGGGGCCTACGAGCAGTACTTC.